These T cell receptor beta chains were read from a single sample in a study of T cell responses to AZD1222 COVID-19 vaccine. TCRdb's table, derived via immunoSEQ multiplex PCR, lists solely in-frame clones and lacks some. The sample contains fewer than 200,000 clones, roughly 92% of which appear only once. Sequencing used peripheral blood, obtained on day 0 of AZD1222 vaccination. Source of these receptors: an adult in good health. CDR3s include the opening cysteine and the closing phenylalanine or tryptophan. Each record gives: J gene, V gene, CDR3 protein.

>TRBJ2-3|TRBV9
CASSVKARGSGGTDTQYF
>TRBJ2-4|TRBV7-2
CASSLVAGGLAKNIQYF
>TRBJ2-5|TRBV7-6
CASSPGDYTRETQYF
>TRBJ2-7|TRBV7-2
CASSFAGALEQYF
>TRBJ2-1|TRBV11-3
CASSLVPAAGQFF
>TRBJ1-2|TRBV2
CASSGTFYGYTF
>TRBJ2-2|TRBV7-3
CASSSRGQGTGELFF
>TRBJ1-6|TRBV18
CASSPDTVAYNSPLHF
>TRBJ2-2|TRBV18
CASSPSQNTGELFF
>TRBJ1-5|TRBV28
CASSPRTGRGQPQHF
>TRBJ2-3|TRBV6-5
CASSRGDLTDTQYF